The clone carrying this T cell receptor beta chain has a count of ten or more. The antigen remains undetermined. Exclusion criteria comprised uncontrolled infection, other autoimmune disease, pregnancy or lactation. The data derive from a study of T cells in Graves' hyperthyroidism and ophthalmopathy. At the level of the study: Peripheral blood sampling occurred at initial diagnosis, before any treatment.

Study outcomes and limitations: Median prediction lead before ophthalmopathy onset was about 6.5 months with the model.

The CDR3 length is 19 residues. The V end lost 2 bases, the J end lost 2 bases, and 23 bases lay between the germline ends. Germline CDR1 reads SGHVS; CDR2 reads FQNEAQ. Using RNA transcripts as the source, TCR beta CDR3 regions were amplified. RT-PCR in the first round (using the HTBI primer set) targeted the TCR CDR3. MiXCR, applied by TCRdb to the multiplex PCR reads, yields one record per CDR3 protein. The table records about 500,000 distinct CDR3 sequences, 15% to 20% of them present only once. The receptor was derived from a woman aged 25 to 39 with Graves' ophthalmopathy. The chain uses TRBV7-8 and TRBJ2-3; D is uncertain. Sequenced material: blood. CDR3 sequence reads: CASSLIEFYGGSPTDTQYF. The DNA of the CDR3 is TGTGCCAGCAGCTTAATAGAGTTTTATGGCGGTAGTCCCACAGATACGCAGTATTTT.